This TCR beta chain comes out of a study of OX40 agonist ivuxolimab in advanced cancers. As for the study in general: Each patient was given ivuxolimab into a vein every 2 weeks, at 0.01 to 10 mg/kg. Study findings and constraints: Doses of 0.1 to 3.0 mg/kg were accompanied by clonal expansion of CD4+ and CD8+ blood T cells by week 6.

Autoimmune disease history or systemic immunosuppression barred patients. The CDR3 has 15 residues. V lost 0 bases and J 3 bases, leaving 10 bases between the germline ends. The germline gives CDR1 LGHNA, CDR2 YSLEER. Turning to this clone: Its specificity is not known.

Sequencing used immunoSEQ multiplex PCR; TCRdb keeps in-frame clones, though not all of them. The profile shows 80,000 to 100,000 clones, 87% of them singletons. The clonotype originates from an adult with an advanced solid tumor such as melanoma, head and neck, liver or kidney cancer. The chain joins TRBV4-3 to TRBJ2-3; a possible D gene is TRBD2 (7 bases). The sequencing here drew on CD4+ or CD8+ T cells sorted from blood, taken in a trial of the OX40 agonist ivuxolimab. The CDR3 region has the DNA TGCGCCAGCAGCCAAGACGGGGGGCGGACAGATACGCAGTATTTT. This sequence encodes CASSQDGGRTDTQYF.